The T cell receptor (beta chain) described here comes from a study of control samples from healthy donors and cancer patients. TCRdb keeps only in-frame clones here, not all; method: immunoSEQ multiplex PCR. The table has over 150,000 clones, around 94% seen once; the top ten hold approximately 14%. The table lists this clone with a count of one. After removal of 2 bases from V and 2 bases from J, the junction contained 5 bases not matched to a gene. Germline-derived CDR1 and CDR2 are GTSNPN and SVGIG (reference sequence). The CDR3 extends over 15 amino acids. Sample: PBMCs. The chain uses TRBV30 and TRBJ2-2; 7 nucleotides line up with TRBD1. This sequence originates from a man aged 55-75 years with colorectal cancer. In DNA form, the CDR3 reads TGTGCCTGGAGTAAAGGGGGCGCAAACACCGGGGAGCTGTTTTTT. Amino acid sequence: CAWSKGGANTGELFF.